This T cell receptor (beta chain) came from a study of brain metastases from non-small cell lung cancer. As regards this clone: The antigen is unknown.

The data were produced by immunoSEQ multiplex PCR, yet TCRdb's version contains in-frame clones alone and is incomplete. This sample yields about 1,300 clones, of which around 90% are seen a single time; roughly 6.8% belongs to the top ten. Study outcomes and limitations: Brain metastases had lower T-cell infiltration than primary tumors. Metastases had sparse T cells but largely shared repertoires with primaries.

Sequenced material: primary lung tumor tissue. This receptor was obtained from a donor aged 40 or older with non-small cell lung cancer.

The CDR3 is CASSPGGDTHYGYTF. DNA for the CDR3: TGTGCCAGCTCACCCGGAGGGGACACCCACTATGGCTACACCTTC. J is TRBJ1-2 and V is TRBV18; D is perhaps TRBD1 (6 bases). The CDR3 has 15 residues. V lost 3 bases, J lost 3 bases, and 14 bases lay in between. Germline loops: CDR1 KGHSH, CDR2 LQKENI.